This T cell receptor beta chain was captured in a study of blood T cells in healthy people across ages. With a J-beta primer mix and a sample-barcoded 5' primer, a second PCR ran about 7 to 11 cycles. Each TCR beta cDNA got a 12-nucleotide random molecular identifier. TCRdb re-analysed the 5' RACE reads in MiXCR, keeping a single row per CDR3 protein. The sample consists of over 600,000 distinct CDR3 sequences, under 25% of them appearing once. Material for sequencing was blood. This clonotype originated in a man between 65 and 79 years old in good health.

The CDR3 nucleotides are TGTGCCACCAGCCGGGGGACAGGGAACGAGCAGTACTTC. This sequence encodes CATSRGTGNEQYF. The chain carries TRBV15 and TRBJ2-5; 9 nucleotides align to TRBD1. TRBJ2-7 explains the end of the DNA better; the J call may be wrong. Germline V gene lookup returns CDR1 LNHNV and CDR2 YYDKDF (reference sequence). The CDR3 is 13 residues long.